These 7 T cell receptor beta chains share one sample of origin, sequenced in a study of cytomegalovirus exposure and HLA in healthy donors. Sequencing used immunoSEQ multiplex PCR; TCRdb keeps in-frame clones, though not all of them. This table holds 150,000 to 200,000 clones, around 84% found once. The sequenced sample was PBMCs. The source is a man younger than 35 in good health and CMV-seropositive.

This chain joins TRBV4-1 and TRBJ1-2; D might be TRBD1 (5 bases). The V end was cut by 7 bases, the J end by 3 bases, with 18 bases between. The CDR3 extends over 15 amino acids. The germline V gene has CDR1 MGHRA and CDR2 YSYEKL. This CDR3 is CASNLGAAGDYGYTF. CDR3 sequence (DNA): TGCGCCAGCAACCTAGGGGCAGCTGGCGACTATGGCTACACCTTC.

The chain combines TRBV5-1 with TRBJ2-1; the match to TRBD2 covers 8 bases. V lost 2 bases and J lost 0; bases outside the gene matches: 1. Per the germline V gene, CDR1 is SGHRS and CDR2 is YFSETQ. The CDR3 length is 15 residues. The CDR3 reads CASSLLADSYNEQFF. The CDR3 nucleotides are TGCGCCAGCAGCTTACTAGCGGACTCCTACAATGAGCAGTTCTTC.

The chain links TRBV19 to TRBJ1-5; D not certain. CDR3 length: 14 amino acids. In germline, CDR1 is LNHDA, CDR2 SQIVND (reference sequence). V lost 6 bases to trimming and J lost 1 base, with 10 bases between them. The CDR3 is CASRSRGSNQPQHF. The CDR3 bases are TGTGCCAGTAGGTCGCGGGGAAGCAATCAGCCCCAGCATTTT.

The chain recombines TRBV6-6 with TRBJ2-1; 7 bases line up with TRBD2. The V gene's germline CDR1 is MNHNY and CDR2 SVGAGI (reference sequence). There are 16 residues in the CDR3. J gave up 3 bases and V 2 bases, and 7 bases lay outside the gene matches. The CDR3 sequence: CASSYAGAGIYNEQFF. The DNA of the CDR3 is TGTGCCAGCAGTTACGCAGGAGCGGGAATCTACAATGAGCAGTTCTTC.

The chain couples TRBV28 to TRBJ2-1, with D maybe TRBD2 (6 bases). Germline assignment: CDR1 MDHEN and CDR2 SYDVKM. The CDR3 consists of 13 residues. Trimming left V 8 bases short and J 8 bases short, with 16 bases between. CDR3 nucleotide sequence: TGTGCCAGCGGGACTTTAATTAGGGATGAGCAGTTCTTC. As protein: CASGTLIRDEQFF. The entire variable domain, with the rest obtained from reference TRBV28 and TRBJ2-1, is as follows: DVKVTQSSRYLVKRTGEKVFLECVQDMDHENMFWYRQDPGLGLRLIYFSYDVKMKEKGDIPEGYSVSREKKERFSLILESASTNQTSMYLCASGTLIRDEQFFGPGTRLTVL.

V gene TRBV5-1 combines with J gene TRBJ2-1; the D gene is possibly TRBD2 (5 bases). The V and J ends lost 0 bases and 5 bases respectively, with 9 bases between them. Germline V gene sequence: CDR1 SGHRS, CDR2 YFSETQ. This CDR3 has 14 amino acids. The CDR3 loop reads CASSLAGINNEQFF. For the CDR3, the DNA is TGCGCCAGCAGCTTGGCGGGAATTAACAATGAGCAGTTCTTC. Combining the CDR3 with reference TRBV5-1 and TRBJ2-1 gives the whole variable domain KAGVTQTPRYLIKTRGQQVTLSCSPISGHRSVSWYQQTPGQGLQFLFEYFSETQRNKGNFPGRFSGRQFSNSRSEMNVSTLELGDSALYLCASSLAGINNEQFFGPGTRLTVL.

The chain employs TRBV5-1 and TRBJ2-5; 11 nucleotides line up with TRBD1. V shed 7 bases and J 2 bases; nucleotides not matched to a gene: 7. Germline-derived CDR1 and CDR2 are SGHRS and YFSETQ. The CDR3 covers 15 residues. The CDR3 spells CASRRTGGWQETQYF. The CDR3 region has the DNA TGCGCCAGCCGGCGGACAGGGGGCTGGCAAGAGACCCAGTACTTC.